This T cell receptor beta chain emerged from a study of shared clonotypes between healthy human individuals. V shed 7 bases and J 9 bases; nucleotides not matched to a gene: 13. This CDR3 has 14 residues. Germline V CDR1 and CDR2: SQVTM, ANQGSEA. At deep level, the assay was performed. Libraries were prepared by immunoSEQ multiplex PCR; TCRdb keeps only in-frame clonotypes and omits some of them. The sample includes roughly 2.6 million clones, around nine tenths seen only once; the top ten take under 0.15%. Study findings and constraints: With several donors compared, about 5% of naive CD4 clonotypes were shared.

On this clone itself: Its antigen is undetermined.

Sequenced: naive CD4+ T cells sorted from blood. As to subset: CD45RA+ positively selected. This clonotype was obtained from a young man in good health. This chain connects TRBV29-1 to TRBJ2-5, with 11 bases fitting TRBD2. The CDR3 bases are TGCAGCGCCGCGCCTAGCGGGGGGTTGGGGGCCCAGTACTTC. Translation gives CSAAPSGGLGAQYF.